The present entry profiles one TCR beta chain with its context. Antigen specificity is unknown. Within the sample, other DNA sequences also encode this same CDR3. The source of the sample is a study of radiotherapy plus CTLA-4 blockade in lung cancer. General study findings and limits: Clones of tumor-derived TCRs expanded in blood after radiotherapy plus ipilimumab. According to reports, early shifts in blood T cell clones, alongside interferon-beta, forecast response most accurately.

Libraries were prepared by immunoSEQ multiplex PCR; TCRdb keeps only in-frame clonotypes and omits some of them. The sample carries roughly 120,000 clones, just under 80% recorded once. Ipilimumab CTLA-4 blockade and focal radiation were given to patients with chemo-refractory metastatic non-small-cell lung cancer. The germline V gene has CDR1 LNHDA and CDR2 SQIVND (reference sequence). V lost 6 bases and J lost 2, with 10 bases in between. The CDR3 covers 13 residues. The V and J genes are TRBV19 and TRBJ1-2; D possibly corresponds to TRBD1 (5 bases). This clonotype originated in a human donor with non-small cell lung cancer who had a partial response to radiotherapy plus ipilimumab. The sample consisted of peripheral blood, taken from a patient treated with radiotherapy plus ipilimumab. The CDR3 loop reads CASRRDGNYGYTF. The CDR3 DNA follows: TGTGCCAGTAGGCGGGACGGAAACTATGGCTACACCTTC.